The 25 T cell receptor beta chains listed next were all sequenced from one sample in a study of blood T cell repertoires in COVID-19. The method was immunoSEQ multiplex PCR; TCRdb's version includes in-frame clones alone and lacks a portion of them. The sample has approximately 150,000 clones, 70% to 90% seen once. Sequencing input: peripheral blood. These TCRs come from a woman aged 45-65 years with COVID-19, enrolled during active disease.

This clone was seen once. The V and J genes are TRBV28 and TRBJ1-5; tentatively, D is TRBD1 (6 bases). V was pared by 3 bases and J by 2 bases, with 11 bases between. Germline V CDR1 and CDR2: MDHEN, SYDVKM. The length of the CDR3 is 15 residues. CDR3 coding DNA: TGTGCCAGCAGTTTCAGGGGAGGGGGCAATCAGCCCCAGCATTTT. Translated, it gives CASSFRGGGNQPQHF.

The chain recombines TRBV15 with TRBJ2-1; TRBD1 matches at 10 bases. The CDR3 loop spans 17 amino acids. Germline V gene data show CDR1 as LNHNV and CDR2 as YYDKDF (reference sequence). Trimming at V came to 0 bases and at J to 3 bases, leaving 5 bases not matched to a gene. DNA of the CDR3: TGTGCCACCAGCAGAGAGAAGGGGACAGGGGTCTACAATGAGCAGTTCTTC. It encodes CATSREKGTGVYNEQFF. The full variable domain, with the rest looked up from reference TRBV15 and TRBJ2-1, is DAMVIQNPRYQVTQFGKPVTLSCSQTLNHNVMYWYQQKSSQAPKLLFHYYDKDFNNEADTPDNFQSRRPNTSFCFLDIRSPGLGDTAMYLCATSREKGTGVYNEQFFGPGTRLTVL.

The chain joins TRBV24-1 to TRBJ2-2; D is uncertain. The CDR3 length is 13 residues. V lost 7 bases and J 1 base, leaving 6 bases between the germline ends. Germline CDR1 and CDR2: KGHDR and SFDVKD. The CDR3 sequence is CATRPRNTGELFF. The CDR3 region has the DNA TGTGCCACCAGACCGAGGAACACCGGGGAGCTGTTTTTT.

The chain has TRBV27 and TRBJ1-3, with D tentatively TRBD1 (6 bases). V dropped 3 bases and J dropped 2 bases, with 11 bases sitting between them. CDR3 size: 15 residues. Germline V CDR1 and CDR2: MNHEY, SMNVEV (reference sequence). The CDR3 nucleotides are TGTGCCAGCAGTTTCTCTACAGGGACTGGAAACACCATATATTTT. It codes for CASSFSTGTGNTIYF.

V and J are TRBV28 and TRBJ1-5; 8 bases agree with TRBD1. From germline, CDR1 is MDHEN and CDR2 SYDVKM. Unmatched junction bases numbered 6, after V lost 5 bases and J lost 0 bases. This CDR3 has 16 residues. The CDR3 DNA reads TGTGCCAGCAGTCCATGGACAGGGATTAGCAATCAGCCCCAGCATTTT. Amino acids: CASSPWTGISNQPQHF.

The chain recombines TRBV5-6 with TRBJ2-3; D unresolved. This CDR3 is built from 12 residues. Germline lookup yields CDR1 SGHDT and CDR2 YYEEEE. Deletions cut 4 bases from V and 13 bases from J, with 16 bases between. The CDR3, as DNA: TGTGCCAGCAGCCTGACGGATGACTTAAAGTATTTT. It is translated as CASSLTDDLKYF.

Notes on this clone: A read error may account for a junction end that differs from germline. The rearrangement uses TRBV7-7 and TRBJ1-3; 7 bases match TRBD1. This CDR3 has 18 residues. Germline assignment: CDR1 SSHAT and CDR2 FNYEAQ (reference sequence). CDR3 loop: CASSLDNRGASSGNTIYF. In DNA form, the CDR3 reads TGTGCTAGCAGCTTAGATAACAGGGGCGCTAGCTCTGGAAACACCATATATTTT.

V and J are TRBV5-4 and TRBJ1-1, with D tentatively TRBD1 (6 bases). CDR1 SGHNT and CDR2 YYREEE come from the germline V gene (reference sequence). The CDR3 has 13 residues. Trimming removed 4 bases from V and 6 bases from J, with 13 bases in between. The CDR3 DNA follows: TGTGCCAGCAGCGCGCCCCAGGGGTCTGAAGCTTTCTTT. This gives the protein CASSAPQGSEAFF. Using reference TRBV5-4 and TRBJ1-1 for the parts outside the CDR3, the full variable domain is ETGVTQSPTHLIKTRGQQVTLRCSSQSGHNTVSWYQQALGQGPQFIFQYYREEENGRGNFPPRFSGLQFPNYSSELNVNALELDDSALYLCASSAPQGSEAFFGQGTRLTVV.

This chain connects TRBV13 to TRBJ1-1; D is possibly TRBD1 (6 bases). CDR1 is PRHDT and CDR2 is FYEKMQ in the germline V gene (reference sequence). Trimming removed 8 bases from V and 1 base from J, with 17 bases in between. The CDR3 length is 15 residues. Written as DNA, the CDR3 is TGTGCCAGCCTAACGACGGGGGGCACGAACACTGAAGCTTTCTTT. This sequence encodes CASLTTGGTNTEAFF.

The CDR3 sequence: CASSSGTGQGLTDTQYF. The CDR3 DNA reads TGTGCCAGCAGCTCTGGTACGGGACAGGGGTTGACAGATACGCAGTATTTT. The chain combines TRBV11-3 with TRBJ2-3; 10 nucleotides agree with TRBD1. CDR3 length: 17 residues. With V trimmed by 4 bases and J by 3 bases, 10 bases remained unmatched. Germline lookup yields CDR1 SGHNT and CDR2 YENEEA.

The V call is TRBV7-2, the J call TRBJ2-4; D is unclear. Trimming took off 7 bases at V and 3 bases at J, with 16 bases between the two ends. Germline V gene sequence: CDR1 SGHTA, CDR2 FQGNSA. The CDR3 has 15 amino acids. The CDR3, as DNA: TGTGCCAGCACCCCGGAGCGTAGACTCAAAAACATTCAGTACTTC. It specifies CASTPERRLKNIQYF. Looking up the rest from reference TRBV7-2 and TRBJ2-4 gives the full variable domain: GAGVSQSPSNKVTEKGKDVELRCDPISGHTALYWYRQSLGQGLEFLIYFQGNSAPDKSGLPSDRFSAERTGGSVSTLTIQRTQQEDSAVYLCASTPERRLKNIQYFGAGTRLSVL.

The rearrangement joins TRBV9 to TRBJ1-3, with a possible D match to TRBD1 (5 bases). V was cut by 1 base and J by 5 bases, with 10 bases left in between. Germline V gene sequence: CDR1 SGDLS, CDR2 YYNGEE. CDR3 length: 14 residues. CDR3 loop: CASSVQDSRNTIYF. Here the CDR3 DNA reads TGTGCCAGCAGCGTACAAGACAGTCGAAACACCATATATTTT.

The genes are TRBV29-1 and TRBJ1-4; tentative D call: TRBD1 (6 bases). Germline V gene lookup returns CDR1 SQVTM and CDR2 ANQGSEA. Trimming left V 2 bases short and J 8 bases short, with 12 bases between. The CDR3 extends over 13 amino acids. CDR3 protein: CSVERGAGEKLFF. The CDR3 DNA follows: TGCAGCGTTGAACGGGGGGCAGGAGAAAAACTGTTTTTT.

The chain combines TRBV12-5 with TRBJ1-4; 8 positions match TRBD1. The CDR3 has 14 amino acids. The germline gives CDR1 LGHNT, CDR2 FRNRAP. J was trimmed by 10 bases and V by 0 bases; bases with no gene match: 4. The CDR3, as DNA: TGTGCTAGTGGTTTGGTTGGACAGGGAGGAAAACTGTTTTTT. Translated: CASGLVGQGGKLFF.

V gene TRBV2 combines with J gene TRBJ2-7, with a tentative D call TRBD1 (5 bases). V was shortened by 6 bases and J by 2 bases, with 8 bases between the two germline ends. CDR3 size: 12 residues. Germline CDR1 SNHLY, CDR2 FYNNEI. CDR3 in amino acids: CASRQQAYEQYF. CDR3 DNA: TGTGCCAGCAGGCAACAGGCCTACGAGCAGTACTTC.

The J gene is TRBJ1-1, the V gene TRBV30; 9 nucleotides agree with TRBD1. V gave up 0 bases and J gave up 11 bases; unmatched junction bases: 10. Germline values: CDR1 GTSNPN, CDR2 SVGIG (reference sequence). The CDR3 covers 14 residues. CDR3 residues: CAWSVKGTGIRAFF. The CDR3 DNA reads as TGTGCCTGGAGTGTAAAGGGGACAGGGATTCGGGCTTTCTTT.

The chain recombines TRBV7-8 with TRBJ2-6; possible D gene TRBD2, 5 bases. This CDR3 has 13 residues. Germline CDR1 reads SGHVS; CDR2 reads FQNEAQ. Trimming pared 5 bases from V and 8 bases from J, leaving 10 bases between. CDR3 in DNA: TGTGCCAGCAGCAGGAGGTCTACCAACGTCCTGACTTTC. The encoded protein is CASSRRSTNVLTF.

The CDR3 here is CASSQSRARSGETQYF. CDR3 DNA: TGTGCCAGCAGCCAAAGTAGGGCGAGGAGCGGAGAGACCCAGTACTTC. V is TRBV7-2 and J is TRBJ2-5, with D maybe TRBD2 (5 bases). Trimming cost V 5 bases and J 4 bases, with 20 bases left between them. Germline-derived CDR1 and CDR2 are SGHTA and FQGNSA. The CDR3 sequence is 16 residues long.

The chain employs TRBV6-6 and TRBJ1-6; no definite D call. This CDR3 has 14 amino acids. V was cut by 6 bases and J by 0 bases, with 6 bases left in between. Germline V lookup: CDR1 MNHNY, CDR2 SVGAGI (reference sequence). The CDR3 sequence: CASRILSYNSPLHF. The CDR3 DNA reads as TGTGCCAGCAGAATCCTCTCCTATAATTCACCCCTCCACTTT.

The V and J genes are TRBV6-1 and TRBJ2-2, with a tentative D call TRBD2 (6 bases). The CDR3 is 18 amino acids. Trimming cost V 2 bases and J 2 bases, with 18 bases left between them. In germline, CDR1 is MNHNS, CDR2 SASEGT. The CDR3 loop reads CASSESGTGRTNTGELFF. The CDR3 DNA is TGTGCCAGCAGTGAATCGGGGACTGGCAGGACCAACACCGGGGAGCTGTTTTTT.

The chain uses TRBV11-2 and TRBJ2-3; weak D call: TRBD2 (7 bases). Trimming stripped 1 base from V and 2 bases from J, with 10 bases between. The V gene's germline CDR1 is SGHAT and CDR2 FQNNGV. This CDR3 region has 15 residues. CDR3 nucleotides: TGTGCCAGCAGCTTAGCGGGGGGCACCACAGATACGCAGTATTTT. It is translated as CASSLAGGTTDTQYF.

The CDR3 bases are TGTGCCACCAGTGACCCACTCGGAAGGACTAGCGGGGATGAAAAGTATTTT. Residues: CATSDPLGRTSGDEKYF. This sequence joins TRBV24-1 and TRBJ2-3; 12 nucleotides agree with TRBD2. There are 17 residues in the CDR3. Germline V gene data show CDR1 as KGHDR and CDR2 as SFDVKD. V shed 4 bases and J 13 bases; nucleotides not matched to a gene: 17.

CDR3 sequence reads: CASSRQTGLYGYTF. CDR3 coding DNA: TGTGCCAGCAGTCGACAGACAGGGCTCTATGGCTACACCTTC. This chain uses TRBV6-2 or TRBV6-3 with TRBJ1-2; 7 positions agree with TRBD1. The CDR3 covers 14 residues. Germline trimming cut 5 bases from V and 4 bases from J; bases unmatched to any gene: 7. Germline CDR1 MNHEY, CDR2 SVGEGT.

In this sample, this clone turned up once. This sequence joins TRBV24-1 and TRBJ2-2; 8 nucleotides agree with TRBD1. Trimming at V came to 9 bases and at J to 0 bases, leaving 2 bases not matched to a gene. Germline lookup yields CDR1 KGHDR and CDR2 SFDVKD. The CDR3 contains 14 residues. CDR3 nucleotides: TGTGCCACCGGGACAGGCCCGAACACCGGGGAGCTGTTTTTT. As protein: CATGTGPNTGELFF.

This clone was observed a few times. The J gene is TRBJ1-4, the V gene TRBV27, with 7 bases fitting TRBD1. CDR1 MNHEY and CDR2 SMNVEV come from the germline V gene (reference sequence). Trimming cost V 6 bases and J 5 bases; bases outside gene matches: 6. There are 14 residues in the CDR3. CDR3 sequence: CASSGTGANEKLFF. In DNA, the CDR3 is TGTGCCAGCAGCGGAACAGGGGCCAATGAAAAACTGTTTTTT.